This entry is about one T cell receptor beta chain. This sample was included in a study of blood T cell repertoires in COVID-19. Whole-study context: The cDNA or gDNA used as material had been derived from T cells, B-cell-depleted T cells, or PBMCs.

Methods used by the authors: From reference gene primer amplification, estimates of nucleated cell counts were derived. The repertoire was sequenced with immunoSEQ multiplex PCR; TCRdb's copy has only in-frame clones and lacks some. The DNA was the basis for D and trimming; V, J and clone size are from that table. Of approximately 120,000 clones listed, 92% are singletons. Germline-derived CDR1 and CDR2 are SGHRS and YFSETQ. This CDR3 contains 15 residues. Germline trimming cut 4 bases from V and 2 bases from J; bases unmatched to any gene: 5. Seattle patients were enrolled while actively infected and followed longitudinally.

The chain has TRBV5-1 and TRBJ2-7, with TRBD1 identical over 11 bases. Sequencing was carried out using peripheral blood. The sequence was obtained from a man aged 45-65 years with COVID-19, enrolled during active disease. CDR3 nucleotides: TGCGCCAGCAGCCCGGGACAGGGGGATCCCTACGAGCAGTACGTC. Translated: CASSPGQGDPYEQYV.